This T cell receptor (beta chain) was captured in a study of shared clonotypes between healthy human individuals. This CDR3 is built from 12 residues. Trimming left V 4 bases short and J 9 bases short, with 11 bases between. Germline V gene lookup returns CDR1 MDHEN and CDR2 SYDVKM. Every unsorted PBMC PCR replicate was loaded with 250 to 300 ng DNA, some 31,000 T cell genomes. How the authors handled the data: As immunoSEQ supplied junction-only sequences (without quality scores), filtering differed. Here immunoSEQ multiplex PCR was the method, and the copy in TCRdb shows in-frame clones only, minus some. Clone size and the V and J calls come from that table; the DNA yielded D and trimming. This repertoire shows about 490,000 clones, less than 80% found once; its top ten account for 10% to 15%.

This receptor was taken from a woman aged 35 to 49 in good health. Some clones in this sample may be carry-over from other donors' samples. Sample: PBMCs. The rearrangement joins TRBV28 to TRBJ2-3; D is ambiguous. The CDR3 is CASSSARQTQYF. Here the CDR3 DNA reads TGTGCCAGCAGTTCGGCCAGGCAAACGCAGTATTTT.